The source of this T cell receptor (beta chain) is a study of blood T cells in healthy people across ages. The second PCR ran about 7 to 12 cycles with a sample-barcoded 5' primer and J-beta primers. Every molecule of cDNA carried a tag from a template-switch adaptor with 12 random nucleotides. TCRdb re-called the 5' RACE reads with MiXCR, one entry per CDR3 protein. This sample has roughly 800,000 distinct CDR3 sequences; 20% to 30% occur once, and the top ten carry approximately 3.7%. In regard to this clonotype: Its antigen is not known.

Notes on the study in general: Naive T cell percentage by flow cytometry tracked strongly with beta diversity. It was the long-lived donors that had more naive CD4+ cells and higher diversity than aged donors. Roughly linear declines in TCR beta diversity per million T cells occurred with age.

The same specimen was also included in a second study, on T cells of mothers and their children.

Material for sequencing was blood. This clonotype was obtained from a boy aged 10-17 years in good health.

CDR3 loop: CSVRFVEQFF. The CDR3 DNA follows: TGCAGCGTCCGTTTCGTTGAGCAGTTCTTC. The rearrangement uses TRBV29-1 and TRBJ2-1; D is unresolved. The V gene lost 6 bases and the J gene lost 9 bases, with 9 bases spanning the gap. This CDR3 has 10 residues. The V gene's germline CDR1 is SQVTM and CDR2 ANQGSEA.